This TCR beta chain was obtained from a study of blood T cell repertoires in COVID-19 (dated by TCRdb to the early 2020s). Describing the broader study: The collaborator samples originated in the United States, Italy and Spain and spanned the acute and convalescent phases of COVID-19. The material from the prospective study consisted of cDNA or gDNA derived from T cells, B-cell-depleted T cells, or PBMCs. The repertoires were made available in a free public database intended to serve as a resource for research on the immune response to SARS-CoV-2. Nearly every sample came with metadata listing a de-identified subject ID, COVID-19 status, age in years and sex. Where available, HLA class I and class II types were taken from metadata supplied by the sample provider and were not determined by assay-based typing. Deeply sampled blood TCRbeta repertoires from subjects exposed to, actively infected with, or recovered from COVID-19 were included in the dataset. The samples were drawn from the first 160 participants of the ongoing ImmuneRACE study and from 1,200 or so subjects provided by 6 global collaborators.

The full study reports these points: The amount of clinical and demographic metadata varied by source and participant and was provided uncurated.

Each collaborating institution followed its own protocols to collect whole blood in K2EDTA tubes. For TCRbeta analysis, collaborator samples were shipped as frozen whole blood, as isolated PBMCs, or as DNA extracted from either sample type. TCRbeta CDR3 regions were amplified from genomic DNA using the immunoSEQ Assay, a bias-controlled multiplex PCR. On the authors' methods: The number of nucleated cells in each sample was estimated from the amplification of reference gene primers within the assay. To quantify the absolute abundance of each unique TCRbeta CDR3 rearrangement, sequence reads were collapsed and filtered. Productive Simpson clonality was computed per sample as the square root of Simpson's diversity index over productive rearrangements. TCRdb holds this immuneACCESS table with in-frame rearrangements only. Some clones are missing; in checked studies, unresolved V genes explain under half, and the rest has no known cause. The V and J calls and clone size were taken over from that table, and D and trimming were inferred from the DNA. This sample is represented by about 120,000 clones; approximately 81% of them were singletons. The ten largest clones capture 3% to 5% of the sample.

Remarks on this clone: Its antigen target is currently unknown. Per-base quality was not reported, and no clone a single base away is much larger than it.

The CDR3 runs 15 residues from the cysteine to the phenylalanine. This entry keeps only the CDR3 DNA: 45 bases, framed from base 1. CDR1 and CDR2 were assigned from the germline V gene (reference sequence) as MNHNY and SVGAGI. Trimming accounts for 5 bases at V and 1 base at J, while the number of junction bases matched to no gene is 4. The V and J segments used are TRBV6-6 and TRBJ2-2, and 7 junction bases match TRBD1. The sequenced material came from peripheral blood. This receptor was taken from a man in his 60s with acute or convalescent COVID-19. The CDR3 protein: CASSGTERNTGELFF. The nucleotide sequence reads as follows: TGTGCCAGCAGTGGGACAGAGAGGAACACCGGGGAGCTGTTTTTT.